Presented here are 22 T cell receptor beta chains from one specimen sequenced in a study of blood T cell repertoires in COVID-19. Using immunoSEQ multiplex PCR, the repertoire was profiled, and TCRdb retains in-frame clones only, with some absent. The sample lists about 98,000 clones; approximately 90% were seen once. The sample was peripheral blood. Receptors originate from a man aged 70 or older with acute or convalescent COVID-19.

The chain joins TRBV5-4 to TRBJ2-5, with 7 bases lining up with TRBD2. V trimming: 4 bases; J trimming: 4 bases; junction bases outside the gene matches: 10. CDR1 is SGHNT and CDR2 is YYREEE in the germline V gene (reference sequence). This CDR3 contains 15 residues. CDR3 coding DNA: TGTGCCAGCAGCGTCGGGACTCGCGGGGGAGAGACCCAGTACTTC. The encoded protein is CASSVGTRGGETQYF. The full variable domain, its missing parts supplied by reference TRBV5-4 and TRBJ2-5, is ETGVTQSPTHLIKTRGQQVTLRCSSQSGHNTVSWYQQALGQGPQFIFQYYREEENGRGNFPPRFSGLQFPNYSSELNVNALELDDSALYLCASSVGTRGGETQYFGPGTRLLVL.

The rearrangement joins TRBV6-5 to TRBJ1-2; a possible D gene is TRBD1 (6 bases). Germline V gene lookup returns CDR1 MNHEY and CDR2 SVGAGI. CDR3 length: 13 residues. Deletions cut 5 bases from V and 8 bases from J, with 15 bases between. CDR3 coding DNA: TGTGCCAGCAGTCACGCGGGGGCGGACGGCTACACCTTC. It yields the protein CASSHAGADGYTF.

This chain connects TRBV7-2 to TRBJ2-6; 8 bases agree with TRBD2. The CDR3 covers 16 residues. Germline CDR1 SGHTA, CDR2 FQGNSA. V lost 3 bases, J lost 2 bases, and 3 bases stayed unmatched. The CDR3 DNA is TGTGCCAGCAGCTTCTCGCGGGGGGCTGGGGCCAACGTCCTGACTTTC. Translated: CASSFSRGAGANVLTF.

This clone appeared a single time. This chain links TRBV28 with TRBJ1-2; no clear D gene. Per germline, CDR1 MDHEN and CDR2 SYDVKM. Trimming shortened V by 10 bases and J by 0 bases, and 18 bases separated the two germline ends. This CDR3 spans 15 amino acids. In DNA form, the CDR3 reads TGTGCCACCTCGAGCGGGTCAGAGACTAACTATGGCTACACCTTC. Translated: CATSSGSETNYGYTF.

The J gene is TRBJ2-3, the V gene TRBV24-1, with unresolved D. CDR3 length equals 16 residues. V was cut by 2 bases and J by 0 bases, with 11 bases left in between. CDR1 is KGHDR, CDR2 SFDVKD, per germline. The CDR3 bases are TGTGCCACCAGTGATTGGGCATCCTTAAGCACAGATACGCAGTATTTT. This sequence encodes CATSDWASLSTDTQYF.

CDR3 nucleotide sequence: TGTGCCAGCAGCTTGCACGGTAACACTGAAGCTTTCTTT. Translating it yields CASSLHGNTEAFF. This chain joins TRBV5-5 and TRBJ1-1; the D is unclear. The CDR3 has 13 residues. V was trimmed by 1 base and J by 2 bases, leaving 6 bases between them. The germline V gene has CDR1 SGHKS and CDR2 YYEKEE (reference sequence).

Details on this clone: The identical CDR3 is also encoded by other nucleotide sequences in the sample. The rearrangement uses TRBV7-9 and TRBJ1-1, with D uncertain. The germline CDR1 and CDR2 sequences are SEHNR and FQNEAQ (reference sequence). This CDR3 is 13 amino acids long. V gave up 1 base and J gave up 5 bases, with 8 bases separating them. In DNA form, the CDR3 reads TGTGCCAGCAGCTTAGGGGGAGGGACTGAAGCTTTCTTT. This gives the protein CASSLGGGTEAFF.

This chain uses TRBV18 with TRBJ1-4; D is uncertain. CDR1 and CDR2 (germline): KGHSH, LQKENI. CDR3 size: 12 residues. Trimming pared 6 bases from V and 7 bases from J, leaving 9 bases between. The CDR3 is CASSRSGEKLFF. DNA for the CDR3: TGTGCCAGCTCGCGCTCTGGTGAAAAACTGTTTTTT.

This rearrangement joins TRBV5-1 to TRBJ1-4; tentative D call: TRBD1 (5 bases). V was pared by 0 bases and J by 7 bases, with 13 bases between. This CDR3 region has 15 residues. In germline, CDR1 is SGHRS, CDR2 YFSETQ. The CDR3 DNA sequence: TGCGCCAGCAGCTTGGCAGACAGTCATACTGAAAAACTGTTTTTT. It codes for CASSLADSHTEKLFF.

The J gene is TRBJ1-5, the V gene TRBV28, with D tentatively TRBD1 (5 bases). Germline-derived CDR1 and CDR2 are MDHEN and SYDVKM. The CDR3 length is 12 residues. V dropped 7 bases and J dropped 6 bases, with 10 bases sitting between them. The DNA of the CDR3 is TGTGCCAGCAATGGAGGGACTCAGCCCCAGCATTTT. Its protein is CASNGGTQPQHF.

With respect to this clone: The same CDR3 also results from other DNA sequences found in this sample. The V gene is TRBV28, the J gene TRBJ1-5; TRBD1 matches 10 bases. Losses at the gene ends were 6 bases for V and 4 bases for J; bases not matched to a gene: 6. CDR1 is MDHEN, CDR2 SYDVKM, per germline. The CDR3 has 15 amino acids. CDR3: CASSTRTGGNQPQHF. CDR3 coding DNA: TGTGCCAGCAGCACTCGGACAGGGGGAAATCAGCCCCAGCATTTT.

This chain links TRBV5-1 with TRBJ2-7; 7 bases map to TRBD2. The CDR3 consists of 13 residues. V lost 7 bases and J lost 4; bases outside the gene matches: 8. Germline-derived CDR1 and CDR2 are SGHRS and YFSETQ. CDR3 in DNA: TGCGCCAGCGCCCTGGGGGAGGGTTACGAGCAGTACTTC. This gives the protein CASALGEGYEQYF.

This chain uses TRBV7-2 with TRBJ2-3, with TRBD2 identical over 14 bases. There are 17 residues in the CDR3. Unmatched junction bases numbered 5, after V lost 5 bases and J lost 1 base. Germline lookup yields CDR1 SGHTA and CDR2 FQGNSA. In DNA form, the CDR3 reads TGTGCCAGCAGCCAGACTAGCGGGGGGGCAGGCACAGATACGCAGTATTTT. Its translation is CASSQTSGGAGTDTQYF.

The V call is TRBV19, the J call TRBJ2-2; a possible D gene is TRBD1 (6 bases). Germline V gene data show CDR1 as LNHDA and CDR2 as SQIVND (reference sequence). This CDR3 comprises 15 residues. Trimming took 5 bases from V and 4 from J, leaving 14 bases between them. CDR3 in amino acids: CASSVTGSGTGELFF. The CDR3 DNA reads TGTGCCAGTAGTGTCACAGGGAGTGGCACCGGGGAGCTGTTTTTT.

The V call is TRBV5-1, the J call TRBJ1-3; 8 nucleotides align to TRBD1. CDR3 length: 19 amino acids. Germline CDR1 and CDR2: SGHRS and YFSETQ. The ends lost 0 bases at V and 0 bases at J; junction bases unmatched: 11. The CDR3 DNA is TGCGCCAGCAGCTTGGCCGTAGGACAGGGTCTACGCTCTGGAAACACCATATATTTT. As protein: CASSLAVGQGLRSGNTIYF.

The gene calls are TRBV5-5 and TRBJ1-1, with D unresolved. Germline V gene sequence: CDR1 SGHKS, CDR2 YYEKEE (reference sequence). V was clipped by 0 bases and J by 4 bases, with 13 bases between them. The CDR3 runs 15 residues. CDR3 loop: CASSLAGSWSTEAFF. DNA of the CDR3: TGTGCCAGCAGCTTGGCCGGGAGTTGGAGCACTGAAGCTTTCTTT.

J is TRBJ1-4 and V is TRBV29-1; a possible D gene is TRBD1 (6 bases). Trimming pared 3 bases from V and 2 bases from J, leaving 10 bases between. This CDR3 has 14 amino acids. The germline V gene encodes CDR1 SQVTM and CDR2 ANQGSEA. CDR3 sequence (DNA): TGCAGCGTTGAGGGGGGGGCGACTAATGAAAAACTGTTTTTT. Protein sequence: CSVEGGATNEKLFF.

The CDR3 region is CAIRLDRPNYGYTF. The CDR3 nucleotides read TGTGCCATCAGACTGGACAGGCCTAACTATGGCTACACCTTC. The chain carries TRBV10-3 and TRBJ1-2; TRBD1 agrees at 7 bases. Germline V gives CDR1 ENHRY, CDR2 SYGVKD. The CDR3 covers 14 residues. V lost 6 bases, J lost 0 bases, and 4 bases stayed unmatched.

The V call is TRBV7-2, the J call TRBJ1-1; D not resolved. Germline V gene data show CDR1 as SGHTA and CDR2 as FQGNSA. CDR3 length: 15 residues. The V gene lost 4 bases and the J gene lost 0 bases, with 12 bases spanning the gap. The CDR3 coding sequence is TGTGCCAGCAGCTCTATGACGGGGATGAACACTGAAGCTTTCTTT. This codes for CASSSMTGMNTEAFF.

The V gene is TRBV7-8, the J gene TRBJ2-3; possibly TRBD2 for D (5 bases). The germline CDR1 and CDR2 sequences are SGHVS and FQNEAQ. The CDR3 covers 14 residues. The V end lost 1 base, the J end lost 0 bases, and 5 bases lay between the germline ends. CDR3 region: CASSLGTSTDTQYF. As DNA, the CDR3 is TGTGCCAGCAGCTTAGGGACTAGCACAGATACGCAGTATTTT.

This clone was recorded only once. This chain links TRBV27 with TRBJ1-2, with 9 bases that match TRBD1. CDR3 length equals 14 residues. Unmatched junction bases numbered 5, after V lost 6 bases and J lost 3 bases. Germline V gene data show CDR1 as MNHEY and CDR2 as SMNVEV (reference sequence). Here the CDR3 reads CASRGTGSYYGYTF. CDR3 in DNA: TGTGCCAGCAGAGGGACAGGGTCTTACTATGGCTACACCTTC.

The chain employs TRBV12-3 or TRBV12-4 and TRBJ1-2; 8 bases match TRBD1. The CDR3 runs 13 residues. With 3 bases clipped from V and 8 bases from J, the junction kept 5 bases outside the gene matches. The DNA of the CDR3 is TGTGCCAGCAGTTTTGGACAGGGTCGAGGCTACACCTTC. Its translation: CASSFGQGRGYTF.